The T cell receptor (beta chain) described here comes from a study of synovial regulatory T cells in juvenile arthritis. Broader study findings: Largely private between patients, iaTreg TCR repertoires showed partial overlap with synovial Teff and blood CPL repertoires. TCR diversity was lower in inflammation-associated blood Treg cells than in other blood Treg cells.

Assay: immunoSEQ multiplex PCR; the TCRdb copy retains only in-frame clones and omits some. The table lists around 10,000 clones. With respect to this clone: Its antigen remains unknown.

CDR3 size: 16 residues. No DNA appears here. Germline lookup yields CDR1 SGHAT and CDR2 FQNNGV. This chain connects TRBV11-2 to TRBJ2-2; without DNA, the TCRdb call of TRBD2 cannot be checked. The sequence came from a donor under 30 with juvenile idiopathic arthritis. The sequencing input was Treg cells from blood. Subset specified: remaining (HLA-DR-negative) circulating blood Treg cells. CDR3 loop: CASSLKGGLITGELFF.